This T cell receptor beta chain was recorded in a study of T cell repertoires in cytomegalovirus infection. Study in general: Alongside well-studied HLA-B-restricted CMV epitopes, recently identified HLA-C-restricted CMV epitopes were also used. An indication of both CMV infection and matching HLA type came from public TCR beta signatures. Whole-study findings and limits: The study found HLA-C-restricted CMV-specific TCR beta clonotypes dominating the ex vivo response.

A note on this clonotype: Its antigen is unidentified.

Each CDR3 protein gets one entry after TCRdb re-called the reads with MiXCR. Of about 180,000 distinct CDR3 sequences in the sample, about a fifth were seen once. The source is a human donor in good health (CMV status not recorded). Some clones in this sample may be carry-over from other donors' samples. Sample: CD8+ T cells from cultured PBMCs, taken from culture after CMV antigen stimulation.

This chain's CDR3 is CASSSWAVSGANVLTF. CDR3 DNA sequence: TGTGCCAGCAGTTCCTGGGCCGTCTCTGGGGCCAACGTCCTGACTTTC. This sequence joins TRBV28 and TRBJ2-6; unclear D gene. Germline V gene sequence: CDR1 MDHEN, CDR2 SYDVKM. There are 16 residues in the CDR3. V lost 4 bases to trimming and J lost 0 bases, with 10 bases between them.